A selection of T cell receptor beta chains follows, all from one sample in a study of blood T cell repertoires in COVID-19. The repertoire was sequenced with immunoSEQ multiplex PCR; TCRdb's copy has only in-frame clones and lacks some. The data contain around 370,000 clones, 90% of them seen just once; the ten biggest clones take up 5% to 8.5%. The sequencing sample was made of peripheral blood. The origin of the receptors is a man aged 18 to 30 with active or convalescent COVID-19. The CDR3 runs from the conserved cysteine through the conserved F or W. D genes are given only for firm matches. Clone sizes are given selectively: once, few, many, or a class where the clone is expanded.

clone_size j_call d_call v_call cdr3_nt cdr3_aa
once TRBJ1-2 NA TRBV28 TGTGCCAGCAGTTTTACTAGCTATGGCTACACCTTC CASSFTSYGYTF
NA TRBJ1-2 TRBD1 TRBV7-3 TGTGCCAGCAGCCCGGGACAGGCCGGGGTTAGCTATGGCTACACCTTC CASSPGQAGVSYGYTF
NA TRBJ1-1 TRBD1 TRBV5-1 TGCGCCAGCAGCTTAATCACGGGACAGGGTGCGGGCACTGAAGCTTTCTTT CASSLITGQGAGTEAFF
many TRBJ2-1 TRBD1 TRBV7-8 TGTGCCAGCAGCCCAAGGGGGACAGGGGGCTTTTTCTACAATGAGCAGTTCTTC CASSPRGTGGFFYNEQFF
NA TRBJ2-4 NA TRBV28 TGTGCCGGGGGCGCACGCAACATTCAGTACTTC CAGGARNIQYF
NA TRBJ1-1 NA TRBV6-2/TRBV6-3 TGTGCCAGCAGTTATCGACATGGGACTGAAGCTTTCTTT CASSYRHGTEAFF
NA TRBJ1-5 NA TRBV28 TGTGCCAGCAGTTTATTCCGGGTTCGATCTCAGCCCCAGCATTTT CASSLFRVRSQPQHF
NA TRBJ1-4 NA TRBV19 TGTGCCACGCGAAACAGGGACCTTAATGAAAAACTGTTTTTT CATRNRDLNEKLFF
NA TRBJ1-5 TRBD1 TRBV24-1 TGTGCCACCAGGGGACAGATCAATCAGCCCCAGCATTTT CATRGQINQPQHF
NA TRBJ1-5 NA TRBV6-2/TRBV6-3 TGTGCCAGCAGTTACCCAAGACAGGTTGGGAATCAGCCCCAGCATTTT CASSYPRQVGNQPQHF
NA TRBJ1-5 NA TRBV28 TGTGCCAGCAGTTTCTCTGACAGGCCCTATAGCAATCAGCCCCAGCATTTT CASSFSDRPYSNQPQHF
NA TRBJ1-5 TRBD1 TRBV27 TGTGCCAGCAGCCCCCTGGACAGGGGGTCGGGTCAGCCCCAGCATTTT CASSPLDRGSGQPQHF
NA TRBJ2-7 TRBD2 TRBV10-3 TGTGCCATTAGGGGGCTAGCGGGAGGCCTCTACGAGCAGTACTTC CAIRGLAGGLYEQYF
NA TRBJ2-1 NA TRBV14 TGTGCCAGCAGCCAGACTCCGGGACACCACCTCTACAATGAGCAGTTCTTC CASSQTPGHHLYNEQFF
once TRBJ1-1 TRBD1 TRBV18 TGTGCCAGCTCACCGTACGACAGGGTTATGAACACTGAAGCTTTCTTT CASSPYDRVMNTEAFF
NA TRBJ2-7 NA TRBV27 TGTGCCAGCAGTTCAGGGTTTACGGACGAGCAGTACTTC CASSSGFTDEQYF
NA TRBJ2-5 NA TRBV20-1 TGCAGTGCAACTAGGGAGACCCAGTACTTC CSATRETQYF
NA TRBJ2-5 NA TRBV27 TGTGCCAGCAGTCGCAGGGTCCAAGAGACCCAGTACTTC CASSRRVQETQYF